Given below is one T cell receptor beta chain in context. V trimming: 0 bases; J trimming: 0 bases; junction bases outside the gene matches: 8. The CDR3 totals 19 residues. Germline lookup yields CDR1 LGHNA and CDR2 YNFKEQ. These data belong to a study of patients and donors after allogeneic stem cell transplantation. Via MiXCR, TCRdb re-called the RT-PCR reads, giving one row per CDR3 protein. The data show approximately 21,000 distinct CDR3 sequences, about 28% seen once. V gene TRBV4-2 combines with J gene TRBJ2-1; 10 bases match TRBD2. The TCR comes from a human donor who was either an allogeneic HSCT recipient or a stem cell or donor lymphocyte infusion donor (not recorded which). It is not recorded whose cells these are; they may come from a transplant donor. The sample taken for sequencing was blood, either unsorted or a sorted T cell fraction (not recorded which). The CDR3 coding sequence is TGTGCCAGCAGCCAAGAACCAGCGGGGGGGTCTAGCTCCTACAATGAGCAGTTCTTC. Protein: CASSQEPAGGSSSYNEQFF.